The present TCR beta chain was sequenced within a study of OX40 agonist ivuxolimab in advanced cancers. The V end lost 6 bases, the J end lost 7 bases, and 18 bases lay between the germline ends. The germline CDR1 and CDR2 sequences are MDHEN and SYDVKM. The length of the CDR3 is 14 residues. TCRdb's copy holds only in-frame clones and misses some; the assay was immunoSEQ multiplex PCR. The data hold roughly 76,000 clones, with over 75% observed a single time. This clonotype was sampled from an adult with an advanced solid tumor such as melanoma, head and neck, liver or kidney cancer. The sample was CD4+ or CD8+ T cells sorted from blood, taken in a trial of the OX40 agonist ivuxolimab. The rearrangement links TRBV28 to TRBJ1-2, with D maybe TRBD1 (5 bases). The CDR3 loop is CASRTPGASTGYTF. The CDR3 region has the DNA TGTGCCAGCAGGACCCCCGGGGCGAGCACTGGCTACACCTTC.